The sequence of this TCR beta chain was determined in a study of T cells in Graves' hyperthyroidism and ophthalmopathy. Ophthalmopathy patients showed a Clinical Activity Score of at least 3, NOSPECS grade of at least 4 and duration under 3 months. The PBMCs studied were ones that came from 8.5 to 10 ml fresh peripheral blood. Broader study findings: Blood held most thyroid clonotypes expanded above 0.001 frequency. Ophthalmopathy and stable hyperthyroidism were separated by a 13 V-J model.

Germline V gene sequence: CDR1 LNHNV, CDR2 YYDKDF (reference sequence). The CDR3 totals 18 residues. This clonotype showed up just a few times. Its antigen is currently unknown. One junction end disagrees with the germline gene, perhaps due to a read error. Amplification yielded TCR beta CDR3 regions, with RNA transcripts as the source. Carried out on the TCR CDR3, a first-round RT-PCR used the HTBI primer set. TCRdb passed the multiplex PCR reads through MiXCR, listing each CDR3 protein once. The sample has about 600,000 distinct CDR3 sequences; more than 15% are singletons. This chain connects TRBV15 to TRBJ2-7; 12 positions agree with TRBD2. The source of this sequence is a woman in her 40s with Graves' ophthalmopathy. Sequenced material: blood. The CDR3 protein is CATSRDYGLAGNPYEQYF. CDR3 nucleotide sequence: TGTGCCACCAGCAGAGACTATGGACTAGCGGGGAATCCCTATGAGCAGTACTTC.